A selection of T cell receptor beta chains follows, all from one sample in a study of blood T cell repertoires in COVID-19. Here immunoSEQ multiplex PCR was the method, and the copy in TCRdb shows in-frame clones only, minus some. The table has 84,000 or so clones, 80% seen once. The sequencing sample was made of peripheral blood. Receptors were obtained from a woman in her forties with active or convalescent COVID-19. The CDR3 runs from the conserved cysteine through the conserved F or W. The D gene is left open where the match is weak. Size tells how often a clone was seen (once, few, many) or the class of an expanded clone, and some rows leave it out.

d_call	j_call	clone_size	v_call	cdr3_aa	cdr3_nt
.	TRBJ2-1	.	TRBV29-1	CSGRFYTEQFF	TGCAGCGGGAGGTTTTATACTGAGCAGTTCTTC
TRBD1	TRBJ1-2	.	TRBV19	CANPDRDSHLGYTF	TGTGCCAACCCTGACCGGGACAGTCACTTAGGCTACACCTTC
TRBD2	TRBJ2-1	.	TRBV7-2	CASSPELAKDNEQFF	TGTGCCAGCAGCCCCGAACTAGCGAAGGACAATGAGCAGTTCTTC
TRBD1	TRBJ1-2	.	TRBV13	CASSTYGQGGYGYTF	TGTGCCAGCAGCACCTACGGACAGGGAGGCTATGGCTACACCTTC
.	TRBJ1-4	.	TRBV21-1	CASSKDSGAEKLFF	TGTGCCAGCAGCAAAGATTCTGGGGCCGAAAAACTGTTTTTT
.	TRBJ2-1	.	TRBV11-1	CASSFEGWNEQFF	TGTGCCAGCAGCTTTGAGGGATGGAATGAGCAGTTCTTC
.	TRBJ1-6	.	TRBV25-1	CASSKDTDYNSPLHF	TGTGCCAGCAGTAAGGACACCGACTATAATTCACCCCTCCACTTT
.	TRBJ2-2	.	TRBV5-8	CASSYHRASNTGELFF	TGTGCCAGCAGCTATCACAGGGCGTCGAACACCGGGGAGCTGTTTTTT
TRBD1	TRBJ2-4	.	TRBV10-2	CASRDRVIAKNIQYF	TGCGCCAGCAGGGACAGGGTTATAGCCAAAAACATTCAGTACTTC
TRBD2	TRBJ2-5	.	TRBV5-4	CASSLGLAQETQYF	TGTGCCAGCAGCTTGGGACTAGCCCAAGAGACCCAGTACTTC
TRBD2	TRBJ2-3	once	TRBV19	CASSIAGGFADTQYF	TGTGCCAGTAGTATAGCGGGAGGTTTTGCAGATACGCAGTATTTT
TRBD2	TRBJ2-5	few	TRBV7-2	CASSPWASGGPRETQYF	TGTGCCAGCAGCCCGTGGGCTAGCGGGGGGCCCCGGGAGACCCAGTACTTC
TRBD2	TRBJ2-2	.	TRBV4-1	CASSQGLAGGSGELFF	TGCGCCAGCAGCCAAGGACTAGCGGGAGGCTCCGGGGAGCTGTTTTTT
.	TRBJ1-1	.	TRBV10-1	CASSARPGGEAFF	TGCGCCAGCAGCGCCAGGCCGGGAGGTGAAGCTTTCTTT
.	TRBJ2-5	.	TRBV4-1	CASSQVGEGGGSQETQYF	TGCGCCAGCAGCCAAGTCGGTGAGGGTGGGGGGAGCCAAGAGACCCAGTACTTC
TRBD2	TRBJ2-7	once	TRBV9	CASSVVASGSSYEQYF	TGTGCCAGCAGCGTAGTGGCTAGCGGGTCCTCCTACGAGCAGTACTTC
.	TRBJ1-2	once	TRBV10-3	CAISESMGLDGYTF	TGTGCCATCAGTGAGTCGATGGGGCTCGATGGCTACACCTTC
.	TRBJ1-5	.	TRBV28	CASSRQRGGQPQHF	TGTGCCAGCAGTCGTCAGCGTGGAGGACAGCCCCAGCATTTT
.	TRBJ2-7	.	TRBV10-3	CAISHRDSYEQYF	TGTGCCATCAGCCACCGGGACTCTTACGAGCAGTACTTC
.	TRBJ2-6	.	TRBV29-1	CSVVGQGSTGANVLTF	TGCAGCGTTGTAGGGCAGGGTTCTACCGGGGCCAACGTCCTGACTTTC
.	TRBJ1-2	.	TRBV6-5	CASSYSYSGSGYTF	TGTGCCAGCAGTTACTCTTACAGTGGCTCTGGCTACACCTTC
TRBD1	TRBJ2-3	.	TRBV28	CASRRQGVDTQYF	TGTGCCAGCAGACGACAGGGTGTAGATACGCAGTATTTT
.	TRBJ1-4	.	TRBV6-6	CASSYGGAVGKLFF	TGTGCCAGCAGTTACGGGGGGGCGGTTGGAAAACTGTTTTTT
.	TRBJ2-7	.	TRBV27	CASSLRQRSYEQYF	TGTGCCAGCAGTTTAAGACAGCGATCCTACGAGCAGTACTTC
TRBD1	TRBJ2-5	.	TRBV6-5	CASRQTGGQETQYF	TGTGCCAGCAGACAGACAGGGGGCCAAGAGACCCAGTACTTC
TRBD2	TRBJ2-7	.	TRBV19	CASSPRTSGLSYEQYF	TGTGCCAGTAGTCCCCGGACTAGCGGACTCTCCTACGAGCAGTACTTC
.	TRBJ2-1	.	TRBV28	CASSTLMANEQFF	TGTGCCAGCAGTACCCTCATGGCCAATGAGCAGTTCTTC
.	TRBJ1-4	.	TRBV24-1	CATSSNGGTNEKLFF	TGTGCCACCAGTTCCAACGGGGGAACTAATGAAAAACTGTTTTTT
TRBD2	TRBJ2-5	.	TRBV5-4	CASSPRLAGGQETQYF	TGTGCCAGCAGCCCGCGACTAGCGGGAGGCCAAGAGACCCAGTACTTC
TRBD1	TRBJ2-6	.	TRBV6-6	CASSIGQGSGANVLTF	TGTGCCAGCAGTATCGGACAGGGCTCTGGGGCCAACGTCCTGACTTTC
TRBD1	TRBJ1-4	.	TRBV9	CASSPGPGQPSGDEKLFF	TGTGCCAGCAGCCCCGGACCGGGACAGCCCTCGGGTGATGAAAAACTGTTTTTT
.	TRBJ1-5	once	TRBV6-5	CASSPSFTGTQPQHF	TGTGCCAGCAGCCCCTCTTTTACAGGAACTCAGCCCCAGCATTTT
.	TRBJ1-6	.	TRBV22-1	CPGSAPDRAYNSPLHF	TGTCCTGGGAGCGCACCGGACAGAGCATATAATTCACCCCTCCACTTT
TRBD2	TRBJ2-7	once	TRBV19	CASSLRVAGGRSYEQYF	TGTGCCAGTAGTCTTCGAGTAGCGGGAGGGCGGTCCTACGAGCAGTACTTC
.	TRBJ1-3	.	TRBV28	CASSPSARGNTIYF	TGTGCCAGCAGCCCAAGCGCGCGTGGAAACACCATATATTTT